A single sample is the source of the 8 T cell receptor beta chains below, sequenced in a study of blood T cell repertoires in COVID-19. Sequenced by immunoSEQ multiplex PCR; TCRdb stores in-frame clones only, minus some. Of 42,000 or so clones listed, approximately 90% are singletons. Sequenced material: peripheral blood. The receptor set was obtained from a human donor in a cohort sampled during active COVID-19.

The rearrangement joins TRBV7-2 to TRBJ1-1; D might be TRBD1 (6 bases). The CDR3 totals 14 residues. The V gene's germline CDR1 is SGHTA and CDR2 FQGNSA. The V end was cut by 5 bases, the J end by 3 bases, with 13 bases between. The CDR3 nucleotides read TGTGCCAGCAGCCCGCGCAGGGGCCACACTGAAGCTTTCTTT. This sequence encodes CASSPRRGHTEAFF.

The rearrangement uses TRBV5-1 and TRBJ2-3, with TRBD1 matching 8 bases. CDR1 and CDR2 from the germline V gene are SGHRS and YFSETQ. This CDR3 has 16 amino acids. V gave up 0 bases and J gave up 5 bases; unmatched junction bases: 8. CDR3 nucleotide sequence: TGCGCCAGCAGCTTGGCCGTTTCAGGGGGCAAAGATACGCAGTATTTT. Amino acids: CASSLAVSGGKDTQYF.

The CDR3 protein is CASSLGGTGMRMVETQYF. The CDR3, as DNA: TGTGCCAGCAGCTTAGGCGGGACAGGGATGCGTATGGTGGAGACCCAGTACTTC. The chain carries TRBV7-8 and TRBJ2-5; 9 positions agree with TRBD1. The J segment lost 5 bases and the V segment lost 1 base, leaving 14 bases of the junction unmatched. CDR3 length: 18 residues. Germline lookup yields CDR1 SGHVS and CDR2 FQNEAQ.

The rearrangement links TRBV3-1 (or the pseudogene TRBV3-2) to TRBJ2-5; D may be TRBD1 (6 bases). Between the trimmed V and J ends, which lost 6 bases and 4 bases, there was a span of 12 bases. The V gene's germline CDR1 is LGHDT and CDR2 YNNKEL (reference sequence). The CDR3 sequence is 13 residues long. The CDR3 nucleotides are TGTGCCAGCAGACCAGGGGACGGAGAGACCCAGTACTTC. Amino acids: CASRPGDGETQYF.

The rearrangement uses TRBV15 and TRBJ2-5; 11 bases match TRBD2. Unmatched junction bases numbered 7, after V lost 4 bases and J lost 0 bases. The CDR3 has 17 residues. Germline loops: CDR1 LNHNV, CDR2 YYDKDF (reference sequence). CDR3 sequence reads: CATSIVSGGAYQETQYF. In DNA form, the CDR3 reads TGTGCCACCAGCATTGTTAGCGGGGGGGCATACCAAGAGACCCAGTACTTC.

This sequence joins TRBV5-5 and TRBJ1-2; D possibly corresponds to TRBD1 (6 bases). Germline V lookup: CDR1 SGHKS, CDR2 YYEKEE (reference sequence). The CDR3 has 13 residues. V lost 4 bases, J lost 8 bases, and 15 bases lay in between. CDR3 in amino acids: CASSPRTEGGYTF. CDR3 DNA: TGTGCCAGCAGCCCGCGGACAGAGGGAGGCTACACCTTC.

This clone was seen a few times. The chain combines TRBV7-9 with TRBJ1-3, with no clear D. V dropped 6 bases and J dropped 4 bases, with 7 bases sitting between them. Germline V CDR1 and CDR2: SEHNR, FQNEAQ (reference sequence). The CDR3 has 12 amino acids. CDR3 DNA: TGTGCCAGCAGTAATCTGGGAAACACCATATATTTT. This translates into CASSNLGNTIYF.

CDR3 DNA sequence: TGTGCCAGCAGCTTAGACCTAGCGGGGGGCACAGATACGCAGTATTTT. This gives the protein CASSLDLAGGTDTQYF. The chain joins TRBV13 to TRBJ2-3; TRBD2 agrees at 10 bases. V lost 1 base to trimming and J lost 1 base; unmatched junction nucleotides: 2. The CDR3 spans 16 residues. Germline loops: CDR1 PRHDT, CDR2 FYEKMQ (reference sequence). The full variable domain, with the rest looked up from reference TRBV13 and TRBJ2-3, is AAGVIQSPRHLIKEKRETATLKCYPIPRHDTVYWYQQGPGQDPQFLISFYEKMQSDKGSIPDRFSAQQFSDYHSELNMSSLELGDSALYFCASSLDLAGGTDTQYFGPGTRLTVL.